Listed below are T cell receptor beta chains from one sample, sequenced in a study of regulatory T cells in long-lasting Graves disease. TCRdb independently ran MiXCR on the multiplex PCR reads; one entry per CDR3 protein. This sample has 450,000 to 700,000 distinct CDR3 sequences, with about 14% found just once. These records were also assigned to another study, of T cells in Graves' hyperthyroidism and ophthalmopathy.

This material consisted of peripheral blood mononuclear cells (PBMCs), taken at new diagnosis, from a patient treated with antithyroid drugs. These receptors all come from a man aged 30 to 45 with Graves disease. Both conserved end residues are part of each CDR3. The order of the fields is clone size, J gene, D gene, V gene, CDR3 DNA, CDR3 protein. The D gene is left open where the match is weak. A row's size may be missing; if present it is once, few, many or a size class.

>many|TRBJ1-1|NA|TRBV20-1
TGCAGTGCTAGAGATTCGGGGCAGCTGACTGAAGCTTTCTTT
CSARDSGQLTEAFF
>NA|TRBJ2-5|NA|TRBV30
TGTGCCTGGAGTGCAAGAACCACCCAGTACTTC
CAWSARTTQYF
>many|TRBJ1-4|NA|TRBV15
TGTGCCACCAGCAGAGATCCCGGGGATGAAAAACTGTTTTTT
CATSRDPGDEKLFF
>many|TRBJ2-1|NA|TRBV5-1
TGCGCCAGCAGCTTGGCGTCGAGGGAGCAGTTCTTC
CASSLASREQFF
>many|TRBJ2-3|TRBD2|TRBV29-1
TGCAGCGTTGAGGGGACTAGCGACACAGATACGCAGTATTTT
CSVEGTSDTDTQYF
>few|TRBJ2-3|TRBD1|TRBV5-1
TGCGCCAGCAGCACAGGGGTAGATACGCAGTATTTT
CASSTGVDTQYF
>many|TRBJ1-1|NA|TRBV6-1
TGTGCCAGCAGCACCCTCAGCGGTTTCACTGAAGCTTTCTTT
CASSTLSGFTEAFF
>NA|TRBJ2-1|NA|TRBV20-1
TGCAGTGCTCATCTTAATCGGGGAGCGAATGAGCAGTTCTTC
CSAHLNRGANEQFF
>many|TRBJ1-1|TRBD1|TRBV2
TGTGCCAGCAGCCAAAGACAGGGGCTTGTAGCTTTCTTT
CASSQRQGLVAFF
>NA|TRBJ2-5|NA|TRBV12-3/TRBV12-4
TGTGCCAGCACCCTACTAGTTAGCCAAGAGACCCAGTACTTC
CASTLLVSQETQYF
>many|TRBJ1-1|TRBD1|TRBV28
TGTGCCAGCAGTTTAGGGGGACAGCCTATGAACACTGAAGCTTTCTTT
CASSLGGQPMNTEAFF
>few|TRBJ2-3|NA|TRBV4-1
TGCGCCAGCAGCCAACCGACTAGTTCAGATACGCAGTATTTT
CASSQPTSSDTQYF
>many|TRBJ2-1|NA|TRBV3-1
TGTGCCAGCAGCCAACGGAAGTCCTACAATGAGCAGTTCTTC
CASSQRKSYNEQFF
>few|TRBJ2-3|NA|TRBV7-2
TGTGCCAGCAGCTTGGCGAATTTAGGTTCGGGGGCCACAGATACGCAGTATTTT
CASSLANLGSGATDTQYF